Below, 21 T cell receptor beta chains from the same sample are listed, as sequenced in a study of blood T cell repertoires in COVID-19. Here immunoSEQ multiplex PCR was the method, and the copy in TCRdb shows in-frame clones only, minus some. The sample holds approximately 190,000 clones, around 84% seen once. Sequencing was carried out using peripheral blood. These receptors were taken from a young man with active or convalescent COVID-19.

The chain uses TRBV13 and TRBJ2-5; D possibly corresponds to TRBD2 (5 bases). The ends were cut back, 6 bases at V and 4 bases at J, with 12 bases in the middle. Germline values: CDR1 PRHDT, CDR2 FYEKMQ (reference sequence). The CDR3 length is 13 residues. For the CDR3, the DNA is TGTGCCAGCAGTTACCCCCGGGGAGAGACCCAGTACTTC. Translated, it gives CASSYPRGETQYF.

This chain connects TRBV5-1 to TRBJ2-2; 7 bases line up with TRBD1. Germline V gene sequence: CDR1 SGHRS, CDR2 YFSETQ. The CDR3 has 16 residues. Losses at the gene ends were 4 bases for V and 2 bases for J; bases not matched to a gene: 8. The CDR3 spells CASSLTGDLNTGELFF. The DNA of the CDR3 is TGCGCCAGCAGCCTCACAGGGGATCTTAACACCGGGGAGCTGTTTTTT.

The chain is built from TRBV4-1 and TRBJ1-3; D unresolved. Germline loops: CDR1 MGHRA, CDR2 YSYEKL. V was shortened by 4 bases and J by 7 bases, with 17 bases between the two germline ends. The CDR3 totals 15 residues. Here the CDR3 reads CASSRVEAVGNTIYF. The CDR3 DNA sequence: TGCGCCAGCAGCCGGGTGGAGGCCGTCGGGAACACCATATATTTT.

This sequence joins TRBV5-5 and TRBJ1-2; D possibly corresponds to TRBD1 (6 bases). The CDR3 is made up of 13 amino acids. V lost 4 bases, J lost 4 bases, and 11 bases lay in between. CDR1 and CDR2 (germline): SGHKS, YYEKEE (reference sequence). The CDR3 loop reads CASSRDTVYGYTF. CDR3 bases: TGTGCCAGCAGCAGGGACACGGTCTATGGCTACACCTTC.

The chain couples TRBV6-1 to TRBJ2-7; D call uncertain. Trimming stripped 1 base from V and 2 bases from J, with 12 bases between. The CDR3 totals 15 residues. Germline V gives CDR1 MNHNS, CDR2 SASEGT. The CDR3 sequence: CASSEEVAGPYEQYV. The DNA of the CDR3 is TGTGCCAGCAGTGAAGAAGTGGCAGGTCCCTACGAGCAGTACGTC.

The CDR3: CASDGGGAGETQYF. The CDR3 DNA reads as TGTGCCAGTGACGGCGGGGGGGCCGGTGAGACCCAGTACTTC. The V call is TRBV19, the J call TRBJ2-5; 9 bases match TRBD2. The CDR3 is 14 amino acids. The J segment lost 5 bases and the V segment lost 8 bases, leaving 9 bases of the junction unmatched. Germline V gene sequence: CDR1 LNHDA, CDR2 SQIVND (reference sequence). The complete variable domain, with remaining parts taken from reference TRBV19 and TRBJ2-5, reads DGGITQSPKYLFRKEGQNVTLSCEQNLNHDAMYWYRQDPGQGLRLIYYSQIVNDFQKGDIAEGYSVSREKKESFPLTVTSAQKNPTAFYLCASDGGGAGETQYFGPGTRLLVL.

The V gene is TRBV24-1, the J gene TRBJ2-2; D is unclear. The V and J ends lost 1 base and 3 bases respectively, with 5 bases between them. The CDR3 runs to 14 residues. The V gene's germline CDR1 is KGHDR and CDR2 SFDVKD. CDR3 in amino acids: CATSDFTDTGELFF. The CDR3 DNA is TGTGCCACCAGTGATTTCACGGACACCGGGGAGCTGTTTTTT.

This clone was detected only a few times. The CDR3 sequence: CASTVNPGGGNQPQHF. In DNA, the CDR3 is TGTGCCAGCACCGTTAACCCAGGGGGCGGCAATCAGCCCCAGCATTTT. V usage is TRBV7-8 and J usage is TRBJ1-5; 8 positions agree with TRBD1. In germline, CDR1 is SGHVS, CDR2 FQNEAQ. CDR3 length: 16 residues. V shed 7 bases, J shed 2 bases, and the junction held 10 bases outside the gene matches.

In DNA, the CDR3 is TGTGCCAGCAGCGCCCCCGACAGGTATGGCTACACCTTC. Protein: CASSAPDRYGYTF. The V gene is TRBV9, the J gene TRBJ1-2; D might be TRBD1 (6 bases). Germline CDR1 and CDR2: SGDLS and YYNGEE. The CDR3 has 13 amino acids. Trimming shortened V by 3 bases and J by 5 bases, and 11 bases separated the two germline ends.

In regard to this clone: Given a much more abundant clone one base away, this may be a read error. The same CDR3 is also encoded by other DNA sequences in this sample. This chain connects TRBV6-6 to TRBJ1-2; the match to TRBD1 covers 7 bases. After removal of 6 bases from V and 5 bases from J, the junction contained 6 bases not matched to a gene. This CDR3 is 13 amino acids long. Germline values: CDR1 MNHNY, CDR2 SVGAGI (reference sequence). The CDR3 DNA sequence: TGTGCCAGCAGCGACAGGGCCCTTTATGGCTACACCTTC. Amino acid sequence: CASSDRALYGYTF.

This clone was seen only once. The rearrangement links TRBV9 to TRBJ1-1, with D perhaps matching TRBD1 (5 bases). The V end was cut by 2 bases, the J end by 3 bases, with 14 bases between. The CDR3 is 15 residues long. Germline lookup yields CDR1 SGDLS and CDR2 YYNGEE. CDR3 loop: CASSVHDSGDTEAFF. DNA for the CDR3: TGTGCCAGCAGCGTTCACGACAGCGGGGACACTGAAGCTTTCTTT. Together with reference TRBV9 and TRBJ1-1, the CDR3 gives the full variable domain: DSGVTQTPKHLITATGQRVTLRCSPRSGDLSVYWYQQSLDQGLQFLIQYYNGEERAKGNILERFSAQQFPDLHSELNLSSLELGDSALYFCASSVHDSGDTEAFFGQGTRLTVV.

J is TRBJ2-7 and V is TRBV11-3; 12 nucleotides agree with TRBD2. J was trimmed by 5 bases and V by 6 bases; bases with no gene match: 11. The CDR3 is 16 amino acids. Germline CDR1 reads SGHNT; CDR2 reads YENEEA. The CDR3 is CASRPLAGGPLNEQYF. The DNA of the CDR3 is TGTGCCAGCAGACCTCTAGCGGGAGGGCCTCTGAACGAGCAGTACTTC.

V usage is TRBV6-1 and J usage is TRBJ1-2, with D uncertain. V dropped 3 bases and J dropped 2 bases, with 7 bases sitting between them. The germline CDR1 and CDR2 sequences are MNHNS and SASEGT. The CDR3 extends over 13 amino acids. As DNA, the CDR3 is TGTGCCAGCAGTGATGCCAGGAACTATGGCTACACCTTC. Translation gives CASSDARNYGYTF.

The chain recombines TRBV2 with TRBJ1-5; 9 bases map to TRBD1. The J segment lost 1 base and the V segment lost 6 bases, leaving 1 base of the junction unmatched. The germline V gene encodes CDR1 SNHLY and CDR2 FYNNEI. The CDR3 length is 14 residues. This CDR3 is CASRDRGSNQPQHF. For the CDR3, the DNA is TGTGCCAGCAGGGACAGGGGAAGCAATCAGCCCCAGCATTTT. Based on the CDR3 plus reference TRBV2 and TRBJ1-5, the full variable domain is EPEVTQTPSHQVTQMGQEVILRCVPISNHLYFYWYRQILGQKVEFLVSFYNNEISEKSEIFDDQFSVERPDGSNFTLKIRSTKLEDSAMYFCASRDRGSNQPQHFGDGTRLSIL.

The chain is built from TRBV27 and TRBJ2-1, with D tentatively TRBD2 (8 bases). The ends were cut back, 6 bases at V and 2 bases at J, with 17 bases in the middle. The CDR3 contains 16 residues. Germline lookup yields CDR1 MNHEY and CDR2 SMNVEV (reference sequence). CDR3 region: CASRPPGGGPYNEQFF. The CDR3 coding sequence is TGTGCCAGCAGACCCCCGGGAGGGGGCCCCTACAATGAGCAGTTCTTC.

The chain combines TRBV4-1 with TRBJ1-5; TRBD1 might be the D (6 bases). CDR1 is MGHRA, CDR2 YSYEKL, per germline. The CDR3 length is 16 residues. V lost 4 bases to trimming and J lost 0 bases, with 13 bases between them. The CDR3 DNA reads as TGCGCCAGCAGCCTTAGGACAGAGGATAGCAATCAGCCCCAGCATTTT. This encodes CASSLRTEDSNQPQHF.

The J gene is TRBJ2-1, the V gene TRBV19; D unclear. The germline V gene has CDR1 LNHDA and CDR2 SQIVND (reference sequence). This CDR3 comprises 14 residues. Trimming took 3 bases from V and 9 from J, leaving 15 bases between them. The CDR3, as DNA: TGTGCCAGTAGTATGAGTCCCCTCTACGGTGAGCAGTTCTTC. This gives the protein CASSMSPLYGEQFF.

The chain carries TRBV6-5 and TRBJ1-3; TRBD1 agrees at 9 bases. Germline CDR1 reads MNHEY; CDR2 reads SVGAGI. The ends lost 7 bases at V and 4 bases at J; junction bases unmatched: 2. This CDR3 has 13 residues. CDR3 amino acids: CASNRGPGNTIYF. The CDR3 nucleotides are TGTGCCAGCAACAGGGGGCCCGGAAACACCATATATTTT.

CDR3 bases: TGTGCCAGCAGGACCACAGGGGTTGGAAACACCATATATTTT. Translated: CASRTTGVGNTIYF. This chain connects TRBV6-5 to TRBJ1-3; TRBD1 matches 7 bases. V lost 6 bases, J lost 3 bases, and 5 bases stayed unmatched. The CDR3 totals 14 residues. Germline V gene lookup returns CDR1 MNHEY and CDR2 SVGAGI.

The genes are TRBV6-4 and TRBJ2-3, with 8 bases identical to TRBD2. Germline CDR1 and CDR2: MRHNA and SNTAGT. There are 16 residues in the CDR3. J was trimmed by 2 bases and V by 0 bases; bases with no gene match: 4. The CDR3 nucleotides are TGTGCCAGCAGTGACTCCCCGGGGGGGATCACAGATACGCAGTATTTT. Residues: CASSDSPGGITDTQYF.

The chain uses TRBV2 and TRBJ2-5; the match to TRBD1 covers 9 bases. This CDR3 contains 14 residues. Germline trimming cut 6 bases from V and 4 bases from J; bases unmatched to any gene: 6. The V gene's germline CDR1 is SNHLY and CDR2 FYNNEI. This CDR3 is CASRDRGGGETQYF. The CDR3 DNA follows: TGTGCCAGCAGGGACAGGGGAGGGGGAGAGACCCAGTACTTC.